This is a list of T cell receptor beta chains from one sample in a study of blood T cell repertoires in COVID-19. TCRdb keeps only in-frame clones here, not all; method: immunoSEQ multiplex PCR. Of roughly 330,000 clones in the sample, 87% were seen once. The sequenced material came from PBMCs or T cells enriched from blood (not recorded which). These receptors all come from a woman aged 25 to 45 who had recovered from COVID-19. CDR3s include the opening cysteine and the closing phenylalanine or tryptophan. D genes are given only for firm matches. For some rows the clone size is stated as once, few or many, or as a class when expanded; others skip it.

clone size	V gene	J gene	D gene	CDR3 protein	CDR3 DNA
once	TRBV14	TRBJ2-2	TRBD1	CASSGQGAVTGELFF	TGTGCCAGCAGCGGACAGGGGGCGGTCACCGGGGAGCTGTTTTTT
.	TRBV2	TRBJ2-5	TRBD2	CASSWTSGGAGQETQYF	TGTGCCAGCAGCTGGACTAGCGGGGGGGCGGGGCAAGAGACCCAGTACTTC
few	TRBV19	TRBJ1-5	.	CASTQGDWPQHF	TGTGCCAGTACCCAAGGAGATTGGCCCCAGCATTTT
.	TRBV6-5	TRBJ2-7	TRBD1	CASTLTGEEYEQYF	TGTGCCAGCACCCTGACAGGGGAAGAGTACGAGCAGTACTTC
.	TRBV7-2	TRBJ2-5	.	CASSFQGGETQYF	TGTGCCAGCAGCTTCCAGGGGGGCGAGACCCAGTACTTC
.	TRBV2	TRBJ2-5	.	CASSDGNLGTQYF	TGTGCCAGCAGTGACGGGAACCTGGGGACCCAGTACTTC
.	TRBV18	TRBJ1-3	.	CASSPGLGASSGNTIYF	TGTGCCAGCTCACCAGGGCTGGGTGCGAGCTCTGGAAACACCATATATTTT
.	TRBV4-1	TRBJ1-4	.	CASSLLLGEKLFF	TGCGCCAGCAGCCTCCTACTCGGGGAAAAACTGTTTTTT
.	TRBV5-4	TRBJ1-1	TRBD1	CASSLAQGARTEAFF	TGTGCCAGCAGCTTGGCCCAGGGGGCGCGTACTGAAGCTTTCTTT
.	TRBV19	TRBJ1-4	.	CASSIGAHRGNEKLFF	TGTGCCAGTAGTATAGGGGCCCATCGGGGTAATGAAAAACTGTTTTTT
once	TRBV7-2	TRBJ2-1	.	CASSSRQYNEQFF	TGTGCCAGCAGCTCAAGACAGTACAATGAGCAGTTCTTC
once	TRBV5-1	TRBJ1-2	TRBD1	CASSLGTGGHGYTF	TGCGCCAGCAGCTTGGGGACAGGGGGCCATGGCTACACCTTC
.	TRBV14	TRBJ1-1	.	CASSRQGNTEAFF	TGTGCCAGCAGCCGTCAGGGAAACACTGAAGCTTTCTTT